This TCR beta chain was sequenced during a study of neurological immune-mediated disorders (dated by TCRdb to the late 2010s). Regarding the research as a whole: Among the roughly 35 multiple sclerosis patients, roughly 31 had relapsing-remitting MS and 3 had secondary progressive MS. The study compared peripheral blood TCR-beta repertoires of HTLV-I-associated myelopathy (HAM/TSP) patients, multiple sclerosis patients and healthy controls using UMI-based sequencing. Longitudinal samples, technical triplicates and paired sorted CD4+ and CD8+ T-cell subsets, alongside PBMC samples, were included among the approximately 98 TCR-beta libraries. The cohort included some 68 subjects: roughly 14 with HAM/TSP, some 35 with multiple sclerosis, and 20 or so healthy controls.

What the work shows at the level of the full study, not this receptor alone: The MS cluster was not associated with any clinical or MRI features, and the authors stated that larger cohorts are needed. In a phylogenetic analysis, the repertoires of 18 out of 34 MS patients fell into a single cluster of related CDR3 sequences, pointing to a possible signature at the repertoire level. No identical CDR3 amino acid sequences were shared among expanded clones across subjects, suggesting private TCR-beta repertoires in all groups. TCR clonal expansion was greatest in HAM/TSP patients and smallest in MS patients, who ranked below even healthy controls.

The germline V gene specifies LGHNA as CDR1 and YSLEER as CDR2. The CDR3, cysteine through phenylalanine, is 20 amino acids long. Of all the DNA, just the CDR3 is kept, 60 bases in frame from base 1. Trimming removed 4 bases from V and 0 bases from J, leaving 22 bases between the germline ends. cDNA was synthesized by template-switch 5'RACE using a primer carrying a 10-nucleotide random unique molecular identifier by which each TCR transcript was tagged. Over 190 million TCR-beta sequences, covering 15-18 subjects, were produced in each sequencing run. The RNeasy kit was used to extract total RNA. The KAPA Real-time Library Amplification kit was used to amplify TCR-beta VDJ regions with primers for the TCR constant region and the 5'RACE anchor. Sample indexes and Illumina adaptors were added in a first PCR, and a second PCR then increased library yield. After Ampure bead purification, the TCR product of roughly 650 bp was size-selected on a 2% E-gel SizeSelection system. Before pooling, library quality was checked on a Bioanalyzer, concentration was measured with Qubit, and libraries were quantified with the Kapa Library Quantification kit. An Illumina HiSeq 2500 sequenced the libraries paired-end 2 x 150 bp. To increase sequence diversity, roughly 24-32% phiX was spiked into each library pool. As for the authors' bioinformatics: Quality-filtered reads were processed with the UMI-based MiGEC pipeline, and over 90% of raw TCR sequences were removed by the MiGEC pipeline during error correction. IMGT germline references were used for alignment of VDJ genes, and clonotypes were defined by a unique CDR3 amino acid sequence together with V-J genes. Clonal expansion, Shannon diversity and CDR3 relatedness (CalcPairwiseDistances, ClusterSamples) were evaluated with VDJtools, and phylogenetic trees were built with CLCbio workbench. A clone was classed as expanded if it had 8 or more unique UMIs, a cutoff based on coefficient-of-variation modelling across technical triplicates. TCRdb ran its own pipeline on the public reads, namely fastp trimming at Q25 and MiXCR clone calling, and kept in-frame beta chains. Rows are combined by CDR3 protein, so each entry shows the most common genes and DNA. In this record, the V and J calls reflect TCRdb's handling and not the investigators' own analysis. The sample table shows roughly 120,000 distinct CDR3 sequences, and roughly 3.1% are seen once. Clones ranked in the top ten supply 1% to 1.5% of the sample.

This clonotype appeared many times. Its target antigen remains unknown. No clone much larger than this one lies a single base away; base qualities are absent. For unsorted PBMC libraries, 2 million PBMCs were used after storage in RNAlater at -80 degrees C until RNA extraction. The multiple sclerosis patients were enrolled in a US clinical protocol that used magnetic resonance imaging to evaluate disease progression. PBMCs were separated from peripheral blood using Ficoll-Hypaque density gradient centrifugation and then cryopreserved in liquid nitrogen. Sequencing used PBMCs. The rearrangement joined TRBV4-3 to TRBJ1-6; TRBD1 might be the D gene, on 5 matching bases. This TCR derives from a woman in her 30s with multiple sclerosis. The CDR3 sequence is CASSRLDGRGTSSYNSPLHF. The nucleotide sequence reads as follows: TGCGCCAGCAGCCGCCTCGACGGGAGGGGAACTAGCTCCTATAATTCACCCCTCCACTTT.